The clone carrying this T cell receptor (beta chain) is classed as medium-sized. Its antigen is unknown. These data are taken from a study of cytomegalovirus exposure and HLA in healthy donors. Findings of the study overall: Cytomegalovirus association was listed for approximately 160 TCR beta chains. Associated with HLA alleles at 0.05 false discovery rate in a later analysis were approximately 17,000 TCR beta sequences.

13 Jbeta primers and 60 Vbeta primers were used for the PCR. Clones were sequenced by immunoSEQ multiplex PCR, and TCRdb holds only the in-frame ones, with some missing. The data contain approximately 100,000 clones, roughly 76% of them singletons. There are 15 residues in the CDR3. From germline, CDR1 is SEHNR and CDR2 FQNEAQ (reference sequence). Trimming took 0 bases from V and 2 from J, leaving 11 bases between them. The origin of this receptor is a woman in her forties or fifties in good health and CMV-seropositive. The rearrangement links TRBV7-9 to TRBJ2-7, with D maybe TRBD1 (6 bases). Sequenced sample: PBMCs. The CDR3 DNA is TGTGCCAGCAGCTTAGCAGAGGGACACCCCTACGAGCAGTACTTC. It yields the protein CASSLAEGHPYEQYF. The variable domain in full, completed from reference TRBV7-9 and TRBJ2-7, reads DTGVSQNPRHKITKRGQNVTFRCDPISEHNRLYWYRQTLGQGPEFLTYFQNEAQLEKSRLLSDRFSAERPKGSFSTLEIQRTEQGDSAMYLCASSLAEGHPYEQYFGPGTRLTVT.